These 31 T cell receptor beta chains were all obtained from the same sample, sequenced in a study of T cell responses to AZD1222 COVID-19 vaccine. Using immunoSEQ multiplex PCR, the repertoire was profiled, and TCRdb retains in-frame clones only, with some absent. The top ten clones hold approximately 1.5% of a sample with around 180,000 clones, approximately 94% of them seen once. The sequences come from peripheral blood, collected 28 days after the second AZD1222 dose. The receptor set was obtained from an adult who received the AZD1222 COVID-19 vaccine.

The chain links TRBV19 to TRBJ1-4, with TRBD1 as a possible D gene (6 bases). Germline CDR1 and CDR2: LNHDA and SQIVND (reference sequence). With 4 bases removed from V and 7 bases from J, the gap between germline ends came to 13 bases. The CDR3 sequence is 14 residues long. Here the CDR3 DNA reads TGTGCCAGTAGTAAGTGGACAGAGATTGAAAAACTGTTTTTT. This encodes CASSKWTEIEKLFF.

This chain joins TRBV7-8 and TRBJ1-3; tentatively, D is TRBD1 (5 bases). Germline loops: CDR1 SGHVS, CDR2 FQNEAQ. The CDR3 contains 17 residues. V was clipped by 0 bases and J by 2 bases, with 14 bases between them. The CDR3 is CASSLAQGRVAGNTIYF. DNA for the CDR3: TGTGCCAGCAGCTTAGCGCAGGGAAGAGTTGCTGGAAACACCATATATTTT.

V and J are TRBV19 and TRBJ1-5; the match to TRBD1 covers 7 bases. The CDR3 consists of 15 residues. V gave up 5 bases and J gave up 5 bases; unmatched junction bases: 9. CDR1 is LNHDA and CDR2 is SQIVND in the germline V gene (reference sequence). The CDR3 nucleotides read TGTGCCAGTAGTGCACGGGACAGCACGTATCAGCCCCAGCATTTT. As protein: CASSARDSTYQPQHF.

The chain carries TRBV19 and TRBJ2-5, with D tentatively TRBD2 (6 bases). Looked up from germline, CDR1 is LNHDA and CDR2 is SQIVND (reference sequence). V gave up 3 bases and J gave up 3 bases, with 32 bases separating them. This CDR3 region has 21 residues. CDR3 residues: CASSMLRLAYRGGNPKETQYF. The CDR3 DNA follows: TGTGCCAGTAGTATGTTGCGGTTAGCATATCGCGGCGGGAACCCTAAAGAGACCCAGTACTTC.

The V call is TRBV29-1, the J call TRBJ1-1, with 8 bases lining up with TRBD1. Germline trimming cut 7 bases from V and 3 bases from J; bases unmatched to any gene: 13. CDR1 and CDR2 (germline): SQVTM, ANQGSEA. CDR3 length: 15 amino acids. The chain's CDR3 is CSAGRGLGWDTEAFF. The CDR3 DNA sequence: TGCAGCGCAGGCAGGGGGCTAGGATGGGACACTGAAGCTTTCTTT. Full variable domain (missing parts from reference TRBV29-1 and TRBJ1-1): SAVISQKPSRDICQRGTSLTIQCQVDSQVTMMFWYRQQPGQSLTLIATANQGSEATYESGFVIDKFPISRPNLTFSTLTVSNMSPEDSSIYLCSAGRGLGWDTEAFFGQGTRLTVV.

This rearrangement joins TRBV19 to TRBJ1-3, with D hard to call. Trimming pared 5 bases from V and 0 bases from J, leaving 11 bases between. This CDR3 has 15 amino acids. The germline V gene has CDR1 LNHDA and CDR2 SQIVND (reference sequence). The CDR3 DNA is TGTGCCAGTAGTGCACAGACCTCCTCTGGAAACACCATATATTTT. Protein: CASSAQTSSGNTIYF.

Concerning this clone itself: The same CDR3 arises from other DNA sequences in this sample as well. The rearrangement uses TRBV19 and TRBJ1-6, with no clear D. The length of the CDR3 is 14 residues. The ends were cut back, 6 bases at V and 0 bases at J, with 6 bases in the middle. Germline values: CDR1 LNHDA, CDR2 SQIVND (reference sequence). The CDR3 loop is CASSRSSYNSPLHF. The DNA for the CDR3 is TGTGCCAGTAGCCGCAGCTCCTATAATTCACCCCTCCACTTT.

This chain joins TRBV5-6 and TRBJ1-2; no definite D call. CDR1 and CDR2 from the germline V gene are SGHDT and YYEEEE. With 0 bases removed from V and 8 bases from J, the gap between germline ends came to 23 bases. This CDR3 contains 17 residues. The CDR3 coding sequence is TGTGCCAGCAGCTTGGGAAGGGAACCTCAGCTATGGGTGGGCTACACCTTC. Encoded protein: CASSLGREPQLWVGYTF. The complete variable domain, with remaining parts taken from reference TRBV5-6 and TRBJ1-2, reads DAGVTQSPTHLIKTRGQQVTLRCSPKSGHDTVSWYQQALGQGPQFIFQYYEEEERQRGNFPDRFSGHQFPNYSSELNVNALLLGDSALYLCASSLGREPQLWVGYTFGSGTRLTVV.

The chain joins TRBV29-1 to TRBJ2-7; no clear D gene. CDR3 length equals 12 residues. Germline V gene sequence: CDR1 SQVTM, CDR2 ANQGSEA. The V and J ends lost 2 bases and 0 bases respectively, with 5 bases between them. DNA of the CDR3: TGCAGCGTTGAAACCGGCTCCTACGAGCAGTACTTC. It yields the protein CSVETGSYEQYF.

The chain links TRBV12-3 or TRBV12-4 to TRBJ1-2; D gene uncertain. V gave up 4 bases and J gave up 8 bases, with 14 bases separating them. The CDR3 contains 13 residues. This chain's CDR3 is CASSWAYGEGYTF. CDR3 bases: TGTGCCAGCAGTTGGGCTTATGGGGAGGGCTACACCTTC.

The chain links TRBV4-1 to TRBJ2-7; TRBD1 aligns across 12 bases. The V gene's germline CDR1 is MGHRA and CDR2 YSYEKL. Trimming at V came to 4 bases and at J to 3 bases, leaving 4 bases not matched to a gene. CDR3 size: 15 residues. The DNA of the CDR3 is TGCGCCAGCAGCCCGGGACAGGGGGCCGACTACGAGCAGTACTTC. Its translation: CASSPGQGADYEQYF.

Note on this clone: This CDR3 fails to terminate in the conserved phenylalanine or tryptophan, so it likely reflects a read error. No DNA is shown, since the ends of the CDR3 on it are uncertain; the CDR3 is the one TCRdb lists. The CDR3 loop is CASSLDLGQGANFS. V usage is TRBV5-5 and J usage is TRBJ2-7; the table's D call, TRBD1, has no DNA check behind it. CDR1 SGHKS and CDR2 YYEKEE come from the germline V gene (reference sequence). Both ends counted, the CDR3 spans 14 residues.

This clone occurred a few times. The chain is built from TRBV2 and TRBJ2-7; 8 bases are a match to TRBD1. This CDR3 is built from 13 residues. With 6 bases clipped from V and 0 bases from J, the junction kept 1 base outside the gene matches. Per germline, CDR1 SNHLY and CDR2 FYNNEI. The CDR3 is CASRDRVSYEQYF. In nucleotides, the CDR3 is TGTGCCAGCAGGGACAGGGTCTCCTACGAGCAGTACTTC.

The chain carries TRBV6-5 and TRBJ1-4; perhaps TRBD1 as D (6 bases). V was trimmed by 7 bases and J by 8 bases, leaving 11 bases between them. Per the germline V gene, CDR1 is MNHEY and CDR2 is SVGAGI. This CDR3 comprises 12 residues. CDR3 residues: CASIGGGEKLFF. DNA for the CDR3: TGTGCCAGCATTGGGGGCGGGGAAAAACTGTTTTTT.

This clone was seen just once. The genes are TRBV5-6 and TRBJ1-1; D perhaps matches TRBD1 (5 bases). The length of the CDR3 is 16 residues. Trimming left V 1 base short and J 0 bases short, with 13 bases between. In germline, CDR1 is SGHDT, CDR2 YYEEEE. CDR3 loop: CASSLIPGLMNTEAFF. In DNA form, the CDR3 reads TGTGCCAGCAGCTTGATCCCAGGGTTAATGAACACTGAAGCTTTCTTT.

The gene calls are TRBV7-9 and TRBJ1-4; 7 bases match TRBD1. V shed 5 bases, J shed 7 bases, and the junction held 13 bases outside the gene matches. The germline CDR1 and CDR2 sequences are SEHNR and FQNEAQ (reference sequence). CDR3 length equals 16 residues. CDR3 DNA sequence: TGTGCCAGCAGCCGCGATGGGACAGCCGGTGGTGAAAAACTGTTTTTT. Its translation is CASSRDGTAGGEKLFF.

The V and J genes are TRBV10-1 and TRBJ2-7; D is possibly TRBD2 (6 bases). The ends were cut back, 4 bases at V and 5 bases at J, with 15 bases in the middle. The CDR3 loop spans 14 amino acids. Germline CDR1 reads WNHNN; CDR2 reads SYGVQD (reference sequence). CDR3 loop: CASSAGRELHEQYF. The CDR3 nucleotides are TGCGCCAGCAGTGCCGGGCGGGAACTACACGAGCAGTACTTC.

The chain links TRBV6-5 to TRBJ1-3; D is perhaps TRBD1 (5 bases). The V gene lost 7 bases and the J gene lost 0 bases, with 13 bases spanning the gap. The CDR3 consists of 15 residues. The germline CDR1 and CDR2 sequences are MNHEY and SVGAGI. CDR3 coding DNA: TGTGCCAGCACCCTCTTTAGGGGCTCTGGAAACACCATATATTTT. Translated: CASTLFRGSGNTIYF.

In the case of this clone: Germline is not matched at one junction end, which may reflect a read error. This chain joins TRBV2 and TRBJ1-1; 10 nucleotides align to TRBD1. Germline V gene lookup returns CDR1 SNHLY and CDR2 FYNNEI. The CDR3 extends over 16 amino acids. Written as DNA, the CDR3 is TGTGCTAGCAGCTCCGACAGGGGGCAGTGGAACACTGAAGCTTTCTTT. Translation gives CASSSDRGQWNTEAFF.

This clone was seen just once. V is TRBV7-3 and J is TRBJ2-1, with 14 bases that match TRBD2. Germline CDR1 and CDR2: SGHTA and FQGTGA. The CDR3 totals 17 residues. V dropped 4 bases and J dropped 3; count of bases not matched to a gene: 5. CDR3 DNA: TGTGCCAGCAGCTCGACTAGCGGGGGGGCGCTCTACAATGAGCAGTTCTTC. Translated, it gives CASSSTSGGALYNEQFF.

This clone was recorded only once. The DNA for the CDR3 is TGTGCCAGCAGCACCAGGGGTGATACGCAGTATTTT. Its protein product is CASSTRGDTQYF. The rearrangement joins TRBV5-6 to TRBJ2-3, with D possibly being TRBD1 (6 bases). Germline V gives CDR1 SGHDT, CDR2 YYEEEE. Trimming took off 4 bases at V and 6 bases at J, with 9 bases between the two ends. The CDR3 contains 12 residues.

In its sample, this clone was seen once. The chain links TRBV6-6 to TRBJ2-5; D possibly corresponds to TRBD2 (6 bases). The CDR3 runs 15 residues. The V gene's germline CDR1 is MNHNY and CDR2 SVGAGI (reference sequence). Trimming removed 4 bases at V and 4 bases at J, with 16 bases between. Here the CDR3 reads CASSFPVAGRETQYF. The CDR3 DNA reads TGTGCCAGCAGTTTCCCCGTTGCGGGGCGAGAGACCCAGTACTTC.

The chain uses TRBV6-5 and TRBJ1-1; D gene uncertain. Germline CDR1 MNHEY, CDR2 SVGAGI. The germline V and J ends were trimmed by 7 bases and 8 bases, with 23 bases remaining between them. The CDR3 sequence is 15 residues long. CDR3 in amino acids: CASTTLPSQVQEAFF. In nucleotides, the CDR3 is TGTGCCAGCACGACTCTCCCGTCCCAGGTACAAGAAGCTTTCTTT.

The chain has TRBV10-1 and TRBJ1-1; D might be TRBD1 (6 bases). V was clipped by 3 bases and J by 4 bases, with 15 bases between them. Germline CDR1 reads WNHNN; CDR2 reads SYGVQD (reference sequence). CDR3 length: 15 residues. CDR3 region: CASSDPGVSRTEAFF. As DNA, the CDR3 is TGCGCCAGCAGTGATCCAGGGGTGTCGCGCACTGAAGCTTTCTTT.

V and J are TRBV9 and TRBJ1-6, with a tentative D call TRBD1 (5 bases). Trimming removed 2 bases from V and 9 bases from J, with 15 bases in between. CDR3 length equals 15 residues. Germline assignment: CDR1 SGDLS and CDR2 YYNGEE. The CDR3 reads CASSVNPGWGSPLHF. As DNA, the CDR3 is TGTGCCAGCAGCGTCAATCCAGGGTGGGGTTCACCCCTCCACTTT.

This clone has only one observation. The CDR3 reads CASSQGSGRGETQYF. In DNA form, the CDR3 reads TGTGCCAGCAGCCAAGGGAGCGGGAGGGGAGAGACCCAGTACTTC. V usage is TRBV3-1 (or the pseudogene TRBV3-2) and J usage is TRBJ2-5; 10 positions agree with TRBD2. The CDR3 is 15 amino acids. CDR1 is LGHDT, CDR2 YNNKEL, per germline (reference sequence). The V gene end was trimmed by 1 base and the J gene end by 4 bases; junction bases not matched to a gene: 3.

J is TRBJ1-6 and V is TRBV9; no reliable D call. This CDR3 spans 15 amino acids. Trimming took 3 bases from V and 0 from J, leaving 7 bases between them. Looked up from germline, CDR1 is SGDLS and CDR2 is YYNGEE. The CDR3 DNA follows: TGTGCCAGCAGCGCCGCTAGCTCCTATAATTCACCCCTCCACTTT. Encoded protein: CASSAASSYNSPLHF.

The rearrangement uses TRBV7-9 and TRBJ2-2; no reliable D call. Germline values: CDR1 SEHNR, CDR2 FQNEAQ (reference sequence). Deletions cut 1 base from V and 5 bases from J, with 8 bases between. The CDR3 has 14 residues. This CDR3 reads CASSLGLQTGELFF. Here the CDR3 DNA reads TGTGCCAGCAGCTTAGGACTCCAGACCGGGGAGCTGTTTTTT.

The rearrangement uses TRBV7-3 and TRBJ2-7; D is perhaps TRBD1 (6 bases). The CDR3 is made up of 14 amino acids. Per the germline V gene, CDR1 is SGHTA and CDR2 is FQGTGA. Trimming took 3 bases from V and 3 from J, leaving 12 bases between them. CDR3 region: CASSLGAPGYEQYF. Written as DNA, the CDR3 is TGTGCCAGCAGCTTGGGGGCGCCGGGCTACGAGCAGTACTTC.

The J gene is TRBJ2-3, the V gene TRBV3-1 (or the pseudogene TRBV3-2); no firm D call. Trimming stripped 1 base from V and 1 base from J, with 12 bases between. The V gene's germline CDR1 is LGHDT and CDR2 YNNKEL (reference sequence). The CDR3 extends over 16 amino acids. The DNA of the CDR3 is TGTGCCAGCAGCCAAGGCGTGTCCCTGGGCACAGATACGCAGTATTTT. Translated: CASSQGVSLGTDTQYF.

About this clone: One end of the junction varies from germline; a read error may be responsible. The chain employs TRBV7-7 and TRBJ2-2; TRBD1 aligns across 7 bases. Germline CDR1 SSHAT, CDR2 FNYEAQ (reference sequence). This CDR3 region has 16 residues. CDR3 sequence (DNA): TGTGCTAGCAGCGCGACAGGGCTGGGAAAAACCGGGGAGCTGTTTTTT. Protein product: CASSATGLGKTGELFF.